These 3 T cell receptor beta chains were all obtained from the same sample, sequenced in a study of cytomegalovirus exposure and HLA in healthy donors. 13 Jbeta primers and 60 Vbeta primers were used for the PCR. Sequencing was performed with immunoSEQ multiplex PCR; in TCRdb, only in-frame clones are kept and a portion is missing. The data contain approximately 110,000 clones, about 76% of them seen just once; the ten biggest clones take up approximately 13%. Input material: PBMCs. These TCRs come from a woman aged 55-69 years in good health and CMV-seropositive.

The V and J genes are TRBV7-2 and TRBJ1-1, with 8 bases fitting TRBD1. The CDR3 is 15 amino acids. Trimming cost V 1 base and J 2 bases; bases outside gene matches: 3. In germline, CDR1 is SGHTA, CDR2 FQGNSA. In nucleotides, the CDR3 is TGTGCCAGCAGCTTAGTAGGACAGGGAAACACTGAAGCTTTCTTT. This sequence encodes CASSLVGQGNTEAFF.

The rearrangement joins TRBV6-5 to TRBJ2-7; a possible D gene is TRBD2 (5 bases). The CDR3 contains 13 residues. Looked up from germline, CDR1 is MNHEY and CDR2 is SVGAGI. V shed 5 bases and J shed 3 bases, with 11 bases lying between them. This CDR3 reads CASSGQRYYEQYF. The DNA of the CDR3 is TGTGCCAGCAGTGGCCAGCGGTACTACGAGCAGTACTTC.

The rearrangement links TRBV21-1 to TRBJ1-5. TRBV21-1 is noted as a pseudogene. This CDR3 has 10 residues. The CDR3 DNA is TGTGCCAGCAGAGAGCAGCCCCAGCATTTT. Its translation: CASREQPQHF.